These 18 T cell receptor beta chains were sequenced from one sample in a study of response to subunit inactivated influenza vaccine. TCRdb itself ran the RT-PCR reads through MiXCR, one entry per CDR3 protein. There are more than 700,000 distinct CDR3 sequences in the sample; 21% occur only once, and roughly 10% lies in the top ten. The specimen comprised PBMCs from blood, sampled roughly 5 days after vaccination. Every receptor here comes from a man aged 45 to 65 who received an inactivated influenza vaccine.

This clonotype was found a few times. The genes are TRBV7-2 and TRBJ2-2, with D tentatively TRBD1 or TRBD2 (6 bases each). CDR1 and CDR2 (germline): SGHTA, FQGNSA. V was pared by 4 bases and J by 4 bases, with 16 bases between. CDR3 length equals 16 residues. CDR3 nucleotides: TGTGCCAGCAGCTACCATGGGGGGCCTACCACCGGGGAGCTGTTTTTT. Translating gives CASSYHGGPTTGELFF.

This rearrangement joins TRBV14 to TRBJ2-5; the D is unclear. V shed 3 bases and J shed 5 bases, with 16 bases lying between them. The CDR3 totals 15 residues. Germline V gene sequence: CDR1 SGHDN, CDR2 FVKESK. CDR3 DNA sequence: TGTGCCAGCAGCCACCGCCCCCGGTTGATGGAGACCCAGTACTTC. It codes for CASSHRPRLMETQYF. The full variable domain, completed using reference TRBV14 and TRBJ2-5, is EAGVTQFPSHSVIEKGQTVTLRCDPISGHDNLYWYRRVMGKEIKFLLHFVKESKQDESGMPNNRFLAERTGGTYSTLKVQPAELEDSGVYFCASSHRPRLMETQYFGPGTRLLVL.

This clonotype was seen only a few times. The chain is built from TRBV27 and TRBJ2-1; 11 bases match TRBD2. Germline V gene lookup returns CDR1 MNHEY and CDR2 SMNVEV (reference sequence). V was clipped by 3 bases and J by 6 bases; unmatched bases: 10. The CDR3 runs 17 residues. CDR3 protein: CASSFILTSGRINEQFF. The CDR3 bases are TGTGCCAGCAGTTTTATTCTTACTAGCGGGAGAATCAATGAGCAGTTCTTC.

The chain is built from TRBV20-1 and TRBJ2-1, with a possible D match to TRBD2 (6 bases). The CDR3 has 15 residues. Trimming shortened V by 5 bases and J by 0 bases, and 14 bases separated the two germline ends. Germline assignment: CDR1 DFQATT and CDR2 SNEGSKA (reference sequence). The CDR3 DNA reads TGCAGTGCTTCGCCTAGCGCGGACTCCTACAATGAGCAGTTCTTC. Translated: CSASPSADSYNEQFF.

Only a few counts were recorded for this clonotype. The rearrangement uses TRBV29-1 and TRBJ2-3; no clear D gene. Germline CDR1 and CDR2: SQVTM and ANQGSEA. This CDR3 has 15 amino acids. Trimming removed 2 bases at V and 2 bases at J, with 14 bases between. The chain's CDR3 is CSVESRSVFTDTQYF. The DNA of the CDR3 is TGCAGCGTTGAATCGCGTTCCGTATTCACAGATACGCAGTATTTT.

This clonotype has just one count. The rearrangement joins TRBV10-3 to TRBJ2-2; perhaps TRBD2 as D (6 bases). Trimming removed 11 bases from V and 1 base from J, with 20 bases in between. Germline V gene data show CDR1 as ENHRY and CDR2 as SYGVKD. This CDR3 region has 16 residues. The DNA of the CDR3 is TGTGCCGCCAGAACGCGGGGCGGAGGGAACACCGGGGAGCTGTTTTTT. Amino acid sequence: CAARTRGGGNTGELFF.

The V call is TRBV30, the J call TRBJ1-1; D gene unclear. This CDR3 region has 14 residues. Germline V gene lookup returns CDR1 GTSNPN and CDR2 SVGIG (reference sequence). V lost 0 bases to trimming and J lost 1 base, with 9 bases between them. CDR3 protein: CAWSVRIRNTEAFF. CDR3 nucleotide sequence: TGTGCCTGGAGTGTTCGGATTAGGAACACTGAAGCTTTCTTT.

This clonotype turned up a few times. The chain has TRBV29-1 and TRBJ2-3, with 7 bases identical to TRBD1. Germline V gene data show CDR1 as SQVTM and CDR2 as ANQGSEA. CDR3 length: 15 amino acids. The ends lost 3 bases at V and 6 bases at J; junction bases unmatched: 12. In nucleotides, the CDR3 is TGCAGCGTTGACGGGACAGATTTAGGGTTGGATACGCAGTATTTT. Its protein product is CSVDGTDLGLDTQYF.

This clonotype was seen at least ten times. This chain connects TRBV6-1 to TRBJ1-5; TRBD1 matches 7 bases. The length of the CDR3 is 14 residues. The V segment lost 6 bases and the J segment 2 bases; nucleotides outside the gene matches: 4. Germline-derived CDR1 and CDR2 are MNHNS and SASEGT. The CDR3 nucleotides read TGTGCCAGCAGCCTTGACAGGGGCAATCAGCCCCAGCATTTT. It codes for CASSLDRGNQPQHF.

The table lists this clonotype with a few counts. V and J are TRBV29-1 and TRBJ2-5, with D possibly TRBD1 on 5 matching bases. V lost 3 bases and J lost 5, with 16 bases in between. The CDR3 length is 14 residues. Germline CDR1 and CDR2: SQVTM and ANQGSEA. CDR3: CSVDRAGITETQYF. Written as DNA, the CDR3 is TGCAGCGTTGACAGGGCCGGCATCACGGAGACCCAGTACTTC.

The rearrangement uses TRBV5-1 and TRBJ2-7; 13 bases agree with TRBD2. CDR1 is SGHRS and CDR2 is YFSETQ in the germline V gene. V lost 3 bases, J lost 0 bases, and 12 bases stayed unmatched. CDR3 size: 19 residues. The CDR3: CASSSGLAGVIRSSYEQYF. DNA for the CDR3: TGCGCCAGCAGCTCTGGACTAGCGGGGGTTATAAGGAGCTCCTACGAGCAGTACTTC. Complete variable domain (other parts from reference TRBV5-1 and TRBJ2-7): KAGVTQTPRYLIKTRGQQVTLSCSPISGHRSVSWYQQTPGQGLQFLFEYFSETQRNKGNFPGRFSGRQFSNSRSEMNVSTLELGDSALYLCASSSGLAGVIRSSYEQYFGPGTRLTVT.

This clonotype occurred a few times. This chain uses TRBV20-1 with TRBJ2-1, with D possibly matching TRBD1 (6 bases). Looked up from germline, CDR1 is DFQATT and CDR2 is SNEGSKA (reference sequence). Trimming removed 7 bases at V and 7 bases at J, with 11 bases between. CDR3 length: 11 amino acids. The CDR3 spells CSEFTGNEQFF. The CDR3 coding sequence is TGCAGTGAGTTCACAGGGAATGAGCAGTTCTTC.

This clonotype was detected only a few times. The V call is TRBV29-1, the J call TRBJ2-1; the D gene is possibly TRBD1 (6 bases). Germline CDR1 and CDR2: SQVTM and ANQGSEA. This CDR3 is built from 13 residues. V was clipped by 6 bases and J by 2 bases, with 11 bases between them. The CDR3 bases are TGCAGCGTATTACAGGGCACCTACAATGAGCAGTTCTTC. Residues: CSVLQGTYNEQFF.

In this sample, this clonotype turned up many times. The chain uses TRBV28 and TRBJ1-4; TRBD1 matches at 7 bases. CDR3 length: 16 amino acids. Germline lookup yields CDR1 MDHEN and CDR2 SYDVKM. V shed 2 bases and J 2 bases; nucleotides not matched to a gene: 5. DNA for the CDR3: TGTGCCAGCAGTTTAGTGGGGACAGCGACTAATGAAAAACTGTTTTTT. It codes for CASSLVGTATNEKLFF.

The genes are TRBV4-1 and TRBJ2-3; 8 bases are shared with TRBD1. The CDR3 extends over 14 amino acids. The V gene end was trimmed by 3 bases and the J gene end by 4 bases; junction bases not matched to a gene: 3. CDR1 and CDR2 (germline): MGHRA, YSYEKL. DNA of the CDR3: TGCGCCAGCAGCCAGGAGGACAGGGCAGATACGCAGTATTTT. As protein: CASSQEDRADTQYF.

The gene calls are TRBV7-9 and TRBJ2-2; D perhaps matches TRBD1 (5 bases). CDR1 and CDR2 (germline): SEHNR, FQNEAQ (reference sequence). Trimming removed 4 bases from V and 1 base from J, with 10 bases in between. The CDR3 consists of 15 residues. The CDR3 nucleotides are TGTGCCAGCAGCTCGGTCCAGGGGAACACCGGGGAGCTGTTTTTT. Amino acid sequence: CASSSVQGNTGELFF.

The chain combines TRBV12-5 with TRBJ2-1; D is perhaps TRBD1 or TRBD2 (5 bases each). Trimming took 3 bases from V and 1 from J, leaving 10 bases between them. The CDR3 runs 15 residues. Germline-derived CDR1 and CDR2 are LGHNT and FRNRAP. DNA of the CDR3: TGTGCTAGTGGTTTAGGGACGGGATCCTACAATGAGCAGTTCTTC. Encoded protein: CASGLGTGSYNEQFF. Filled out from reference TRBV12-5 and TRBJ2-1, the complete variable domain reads DARVTQTPRHKVTEMGQEVTMRCQPILGHNTVFWYRQTMMQGLELLAYFRNRAPLDDSGMPKDRFSAEMPDATLATLKIQPSEPRDSAVYFCASGLGTGSYNEQFFGPGTRLTVL.

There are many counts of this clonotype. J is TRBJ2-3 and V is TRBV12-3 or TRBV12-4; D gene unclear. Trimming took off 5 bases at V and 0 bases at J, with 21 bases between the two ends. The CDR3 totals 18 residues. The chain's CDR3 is CASSPSVVGKISTDTQYF. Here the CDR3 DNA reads TGTGCCAGCAGTCCCAGTGTCGTGGGGAAAATCAGCACAGATACGCAGTATTTT.